The source of this T cell receptor beta chain is a study of graft-versus-host responses after intestinal transplantation. Across the whole study: Every transplant recipient was induced with anti-thymocyte globulin, then maintained on tacrolimus and steroids for about 3 years.

Some clones are missing from TCRdb's copy, which holds only in-frame ones; the method was immunoSEQ multiplex PCR. The data hold 75,000 to 95,000 clones, with about 92% observed a single time. Trimming removed 5 bases from V and 5 bases from J; junction bases left unmatched: 10. The CDR3 runs to 17 residues. Germline lookup yields CDR1 LNHNV and CDR2 YYDKDF (reference sequence). Details on this clone: Its antigen is not known.

The sequencing used unstimulated CD8+ T cells sorted from spleen or lymph node cells, collected before intestinal transplant. The chain recombines TRBV15 with TRBJ1-4; 11 bases match TRBD1. The clonotype originates from a human donor who received an intestinal transplant. DNA of the CDR3: TGTGCCACCAGCGGGACAGGGGGGCCCTCACAGAATGAAAAACTGTTTTTT. Residues: CATSGTGGPSQNEKLFF.